Sequencing of this T cell receptor beta chain was carried out in a study of blood T cells in healthy people across ages. Study-level results: When set beside aged donors, long-lived donors presented more naive CD4+ cells and higher diversity.

Russia was home to the donors, healthy Caucasian individuals aged 6 to 90. Isolating PBMCs gave at least 6 million of these cells per sample. CDR1 and CDR2 from the germline V gene are MNHEY and SVGAGI. With V trimmed by 6 bases and J by 3 bases, 4 bases remained unmatched. The CDR3 consists of 15 residues. Combining a sample-barcoded 5' primer with a J-beta primer mix, a second PCR ran for 7 to 11 cycles. Every cDNA molecule bore a tag from a template-switch adaptor containing 12 random nucleotides. A single record per CDR3 protein comes from TCRdb applying MiXCR to the 5' RACE reads. The sample consists of 700,000 to 900,000 distinct CDR3 sequences, less than 70% of them appearing once. Notes on this clonotype: No antigen is known for it.

Specimen: blood. The sequence was collected from a man older than 75 in good health. The rearrangement uses TRBV6-5 and TRBJ2-6, with 8 bases lining up with TRBD2. The CDR3 DNA reads TGTGCCAGCAGGAAAGCGGGAGTTGGGGCCAACGTCCTGACTTTC. It is translated as CASRKAGVGANVLTF.